Each of the 17 T cell receptor beta chains below was sequenced from the same sample in a study of a mutant IDH1 vaccine in newly diagnosed glioma. Time point in this sample: week 35, safety follow-up. Each dose of the vaccine consisted of 300 ug of mutant IDH1 20-mer peptide, with topical imiquimod. These receptors have no identified antigens. Using immunoSEQ multiplex PCR, the repertoire was profiled, and TCRdb retains in-frame clones only, with some absent. The data show about 56,000 clones, less than 90% seen once. Material: PBMCs, obtained from a glioma patient whose treatment included an IDH1 peptide vaccine. All receptors derive from a man aged 40-55 years with glioma.

The gene calls are TRBV10-2 and TRBJ2-1, with 11 bases matching TRBD2. V shed 3 bases, J shed 9 bases, and the junction held 7 bases outside the gene matches. CDR3 length: 15 residues. CDR1 is WSHSY and CDR2 is SAAADI in the germline V gene. The CDR3 here is CASSDASGRSFEQFF. CDR3 DNA: TGCGCCAGCAGTGACGCTAGCGGGAGGAGCTTTGAGCAGTTCTTC.

The chain has TRBV9 and TRBJ2-2; TRBD1 matches at 10 bases. The ends lost 6 bases at V and 3 bases at J; junction bases unmatched: 5. The germline CDR1 and CDR2 sequences are SGDLS and YYNGEE. The CDR3 runs to 15 residues. This CDR3 reads CASTDRGQDTGELFF. The CDR3 DNA is TGTGCCAGCACAGACAGGGGGCAGGACACCGGGGAGCTGTTTTTT.

The chain combines TRBV5-1 with TRBJ2-7; 8 positions agree with TRBD1. Germline loops: CDR1 SGHRS, CDR2 YFSETQ. This CDR3 comprises 14 residues. The junction had 10 bases not matched to a gene; V was cut back by 4 bases and J by 7 bases. The CDR3 DNA follows: TGCGCCAGCAGCGAAGGACAGGGATTGTTAGAGCAGTACTTC. This sequence encodes CASSEGQGLLEQYF. Using reference TRBV5-1 and TRBJ2-7 for the parts outside the CDR3, the full variable domain is KAGVTQTPRYLIKTRGQQVTLSCSPISGHRSVSWYQQTPGQGLQFLFEYFSETQRNKGNFPGRFSGRQFSNSRSEMNVSTLELGDSALYLCASSEGQGLLEQYFGPGTRLTVT.

The chain combines TRBV27 with TRBJ2-3; D remains unclear. The CDR3 totals 14 residues. Trimming left V 3 bases short and J 3 bases short, with 10 bases between. Per germline, CDR1 MNHEY and CDR2 SMNVEV (reference sequence). The CDR3 DNA is TGTGCCAGCAGTTTGACAATCCCAACAGATACGCAGTATTTT. This codes for CASSLTIPTDTQYF.

V usage is TRBV19 and J usage is TRBJ1-1; perhaps TRBD1 as D (6 bases). The length of the CDR3 is 16 residues. Trimming took 5 bases from V and 0 from J, leaving 16 bases between them. CDR1 and CDR2 from the germline V gene are LNHDA and SQIVND (reference sequence). The CDR3 region is CASSWRGEVVNTEAFF. The CDR3 DNA sequence: TGTGCCAGTAGTTGGAGGGGGGAGGTGGTGAACACTGAAGCTTTCTTT.

This chain connects TRBV29-1 to TRBJ1-2, with 7 bases that match TRBD1. V lost 6 bases and J lost 3; bases outside the gene matches: 7. The CDR3 is made up of 13 amino acids. CDR1 is SQVTM, CDR2 ANQGSEA, per germline. As DNA, the CDR3 is TGCAGCGTGACCACGGACAGGTACTATGGCTACACCTTC. Residues: CSVTTDRYYGYTF.

This clone was seen just once. The V and J genes are TRBV27 and TRBJ2-2; TRBD2 aligns across 12 bases. CDR3 length equals 16 residues. Germline loops: CDR1 MNHEY, CDR2 SMNVEV (reference sequence). V gave up 6 bases and J gave up 1 base; unmatched junction bases: 3. In DNA form, the CDR3 reads TGTGCCAGCAGCGGACTAGCGGGATGGAACACCGGGGAGCTGTTTTTT. It is translated as CASSGLAGWNTGELFF.

This clone was observed once. The V gene is TRBV19, the J gene TRBJ2-7; D is ambiguous. V lost 1 base and J 2 bases, leaving 12 bases between the germline ends. CDR1 is LNHDA, CDR2 SQIVND, per germline (reference sequence). The CDR3 length is 15 residues. CDR3 amino acids: CASSIGTQATYEQYF. Here the CDR3 DNA reads TGTGCCAGTAGTATAGGCACCCAGGCTACCTACGAGCAGTACTTC.

The chain uses TRBV10-3 and TRBJ2-4, with 8 bases fitting TRBD1. The CDR3 sequence is 13 residues long. The germline gives CDR1 ENHRY, CDR2 SYGVKD. V lost 2 bases, J lost 13 bases, and 7 bases stayed unmatched. The CDR3 DNA reads TGTGCCATCAGTGAGCCGCACGACAGGGGCCAGTACTTC. Translating gives CAISEPHDRGQYF.

This chain links TRBV6-1 with TRBJ1-2; D remains unclear. The ends were cut back, 0 bases at V and 5 bases at J, with 10 bases in the middle. CDR1 MNHNS and CDR2 SASEGT come from the germline V gene. There are 14 residues in the CDR3. DNA of the CDR3: TGTGCCAGCAGTGAAGCGCCAAGGTTATATGGCTACACCTTC. Residues: CASSEAPRLYGYTF.

The chain joins TRBV6-1 to TRBJ2-7; 8 positions match TRBD1. The germline gives CDR1 MNHNS, CDR2 SASEGT. With V trimmed by 2 bases and J by 4 bases, 13 bases remained unmatched. The CDR3 extends over 17 amino acids. The CDR3 sequence is CASSEKGRAGGKYEQYF. In DNA, the CDR3 is TGTGCCAGCAGTGAAAAAGGTCGGGCAGGGGGCAAGTACGAGCAGTACTTC.

This chain links TRBV6-5 with TRBJ1-1; no clear D. V shed 5 bases and J shed 4 bases, with 14 bases lying between them. Germline CDR1 MNHEY, CDR2 SVGAGI. The CDR3 totals 14 residues. CDR3 nucleotide sequence: TGTGCCAGCAGTCCTCGGACCTTATTCACTGAAGCTTTCTTT. It specifies CASSPRTLFTEAFF.

The rearrangement uses TRBV13 and TRBJ2-7; 7 bases fit TRBD2. Germline values: CDR1 PRHDT, CDR2 FYEKMQ (reference sequence). The CDR3 contains 16 residues. V trimming: 4 bases; J trimming: 3 bases; junction bases outside the gene matches: 12. The chain's CDR3 is CASSSGGLGKGYEQYF. The CDR3 DNA is TGTGCCAGCAGCTCGGGAGGTCTCGGGAAGGGCTACGAGCAGTACTTC.

The count of this clone is one. The chain joins TRBV6-5 to TRBJ2-7; no firm D call. V lost 2 bases to trimming and J lost 1 base, with 15 bases between them. Germline loops: CDR1 MNHEY, CDR2 SVGAGI. This CDR3 is built from 16 residues. CDR3 protein: CASSYRGGTVSYEQYF. CDR3 nucleotide sequence: TGTGCCAGCAGTTACCGAGGCGGAACGGTTTCCTACGAGCAGTACTTC.

The chain joins TRBV6-5 to TRBJ1-1, with 8 bases aligning to TRBD1. After removal of 5 bases from V and 0 bases from J, the junction contained 5 bases not matched to a gene. The CDR3 is made up of 15 amino acids. CDR1 is MNHEY, CDR2 SVGAGI, per germline. CDR3 DNA: TGTGCCAGCAGTCGGGGGGACAGGATGAACACTGAAGCTTTCTTT. Its translation: CASSRGDRMNTEAFF.

This rearrangement joins TRBV6-6 to TRBJ1-5; 7 bases are shared with TRBD1. The CDR3 has 15 amino acids. Germline loops: CDR1 MNHNY, CDR2 SVGAGI (reference sequence). V lost 7 bases and J lost 4; bases outside the gene matches: 10. The CDR3 nucleotides read TGTGCCAGCAAGAACCAGGGGGTTACTAATCAGCCCCAGCATTTT. Residues: CASKNQGVTNQPQHF.

This rearrangement joins TRBV5-8 to TRBJ2-5, with a weak D call TRBD1 (6 bases). CDR3 size: 14 residues. V was clipped by 0 bases and J by 4 bases, with 10 bases between them. Per the germline V gene, CDR1 is SGHTS and CDR2 is YDEGEE. For the CDR3, the DNA is TGTGCCAGCAGCTTGGACAGGGTCGGAGAGACCCAGTACTTC. This gives the protein CASSLDRVGETQYF.